Listed below are T cell receptor beta chains from one sample, sequenced in a study of blood T cell repertoires in COVID-19. Sequencing was performed with immunoSEQ multiplex PCR; in TCRdb, only in-frame clones are kept and a portion is missing. The data show hundreds of thousands of clones, with 88% seen just once and 0.75% to 1% held by the top ten. The sample taken for sequencing was PBMCs or T cells enriched from blood (not recorded which). The receptors originated from a woman between 25 and 40 years old who had recovered from COVID-19. Each CDR3 is given with its conserved first and last residue. Each record gives: clone size, J gene, D gene, V gene, CDR3 protein, CDR3 DNA. The D gene is left open where the match is weak. Only part of the rows carry a size: once, few, many, or a class if the clone is expanded.

once,TRBJ2-7,TRBD2,TRBV7-2,CASSLSGGGTYEQYF,TGTGCCAGCAGCTTATCTGGCGGGGGGACCTACGAGCAGTACTTC
NA,TRBJ1-2,NA,TRBV4-1,CASSGGMAYTF,TGCGCCAGCAGCGGGGGGATGGCCTACACCTTC
NA,TRBJ1-2,NA,TRBV10-3,CATSGEDYGYTF,TGTGCCACCTCCGGGGAGGACTATGGCTACACCTTC
NA,TRBJ2-5,NA,TRBV29-1,CSGIQETQYF,TGCAGCGGTATCCAAGAGACCCAGTACTTC
NA,TRBJ2-5,TRBD2,TRBV5-1,CASSLEGLARETQYF,TGCGCCAGCAGCTTGGAGGGACTAGCACGAGAGACCCAGTACTTC
NA,TRBJ2-7,NA,TRBV6-5,CASSHRQTYEQYF,TGTGCCAGCAGTCATCGACAGACCTACGAGCAGTACTTC
NA,TRBJ1-4,NA,TRBV4-3,CASSQVPSGGELGEKLFF,TGCGCCAGCAGCCAAGTACCCTCGGGAGGAGAGCTGGGTGAAAAACTGTTTTTT
NA,TRBJ1-2,TRBD1,TRBV30,CAWSVSLRGKGYTF,TGTGCCTGGAGTGTCTCACTCAGGGGGAAGGGCTACACCTTC
NA,TRBJ2-7,TRBD1,TRBV28,CASSLYTGGRDEQYF,TGTGCCAGCAGTTTATATACAGGGGGGCGGGACGAGCAGTACTTC
NA,TRBJ1-1,NA,TRBV7-2,CASSLVTLNTEAFF,TGTGCCAGCAGCTTAGTAACTCTGAACACTGAAGCTTTCTTT
NA,TRBJ2-3,TRBD2,TRBV3-1/TRBV3-2,CATTTRGGLVDTQYF,TGTGCCACCACGACACGGGGGGGCCTCGTAGATACGCAGTATTTT
NA,TRBJ1-1,NA,TRBV3-1/TRBV3-2,CASSQRVRTEAFF,TGTGCCAGCAGCCAAAGAGTGCGCACTGAAGCTTTCTTT
NA,TRBJ1-1,NA,TRBV5-6,CASSLFLNTEAFF,TGTGCCAGCAGCTTGTTCTTGAACACTGAAGCTTTCTTT
NA,TRBJ2-2,NA,TRBV4-2,CASSQFYEDNSGELFF,TGTGCCAGCAGCCAATTCTACGAGGACAACTCCGGGGAGCTGTTTTTT
few,TRBJ1-1,NA,TRBV28,CASSFGFRRVEAFF,TGTGCCAGCAGTTTTGGGTTCCGCAGGGTTGAAGCTTTCTTT
NA,TRBJ1-2,NA,TRBV18,CASSPRRGGDYGYTF,TGTGCCAGCTCACCACGTCGAGGGGGAGACTATGGCTACACCTTC
NA,TRBJ1-4,NA,TRBV19,CASGTTLKNEKLFF,TGTGCCAGTGGGACTACCTTGAAAAATGAAAAACTGTTTTTT
NA,TRBJ1-2,NA,TRBV28,CASGDLRVRGYTF,TGTGCCAGCGGCGACCTCAGGGTGAGGGGCTACACCTTC
NA,TRBJ2-7,TRBD1,TRBV4-3,CASSLQGTSYEQYF,TGCGCCAGCAGCCTACAGGGGACCTCATACGAGCAGTACTTC
NA,TRBJ2-2,TRBD1,TRBV5-4,CASSLPQGDITGELFF,TGTGCCAGCAGCTTACCTCAGGGGGATATTACCGGGGAGCTGTTTTTT
NA,TRBJ1-2,NA,TRBV6-5,CASCSLGGDGYTF,TGTGCCAGCTGCTCATTGGGGGGGGACGGCTACACCTTC
NA,TRBJ2-5,TRBD2,TRBV5-6,CASSLALAGPETQYF,TGTGCCAGCAGCTTGGCCCTAGCGGGACCTGAGACCCAGTACTTC
NA,TRBJ1-2,NA,TRBV3-1/TRBV3-2,CASRPGARNYGYTF,TGTGCCAGCAGACCCGGAGCGAGGAACTATGGCTACACCTTC
NA,TRBJ2-5,TRBD1,TRBV5-1,CASSNPGQGLQETQYF,TGCGCCAGCAGCAACCCGGGACAGGGGTTGCAAGAGACCCAGTACTTC
NA,TRBJ1-2,NA,TRBV10-3,CAITGGGYGYTF,TGTGCCATCACGGGGGGCGGCTATGGCTACACCTTC
NA,TRBJ2-1,TRBD2,TRBV7-3,CASSLRAGGSYNEQFF,TGTGCCAGCAGCTTACGCGCGGGGGGGAGTTACAATGAGCAGTTCTTC
NA,TRBJ1-1,TRBD1,TRBV5-1,CASTDRVNTEAFF,TGCGCCAGCACCGACAGGGTGAACACTGAAGCTTTCTTT
NA,TRBJ1-5,NA,TRBV7-9,CASSSDRYNQPQHF,TGTGCCAGCAGCAGTGACAGATACAATCAGCCCCAGCATTTT
few,TRBJ1-4,NA,TRBV14,CASSRKGRFNEKLFF,TGTGCCAGCAGCCGTAAAGGGAGGTTCAACGAAAAACTGTTTTTT
NA,TRBJ2-3,TRBD2,TRBV7-2,CASSLGTGTSGGAGTQYF,TGTGCCAGCAGCTTAGGCACCGGGACTAGCGGGGGGGCAGGGACGCAGTATTTT
NA,TRBJ2-7,NA,TRBV12-3/TRBV12-4,CASSLQHSYEQYF,TGTGCCAGCAGTCTACAGCACTCCTACGAGCAGTACTTC
few,TRBJ2-7,NA,TRBV7-2,CASSPKGGSRSYEQYF,TGTGCCAGCAGCCCCAAGGGAGGCAGTCGGTCGTACGAGCAGTACTTC
NA,TRBJ1-5,NA,TRBV6-5,CASSPGENHQPQHF,TGTGCCAGCAGCCCCGGTGAGAACCATCAGCCCCAGCATTTT
NA,TRBJ2-1,TRBD2,TRBV5-1,CASSGGLAGAYNEQFF,TGCGCCAGCAGCGGGGGACTAGCGGGTGCCTACAATGAGCAGTTCTTC
NA,TRBJ1-2,NA,TRBV2,CASIGPEGNYGYTF,TGTGCCAGCATTGGACCGGAGGGTAACTATGGCTACACCTTC
NA,TRBJ1-2,NA,TRBV5-4,CASSLGPKGGIGYTF,TGTGCCAGCAGCTTGGGCCCAAAGGGGGGGATTGGCTACACCTTC
NA,TRBJ2-3,NA,TRBV7-2,CASSRSRLSTDTQYF,TGTGCCAGCAGCCGTTCGCGGCTCAGCACAGATACGCAGTATTTT
NA,TRBJ1-1,NA,TRBV19,CASSMVNRVNTEAFF,TGTGCCAGTAGTATGGTTAACAGGGTGAACACTGAAGCTTTCTTT
NA,TRBJ1-2,NA,TRBV7-8,CASSPQPTGLGGYTF,TGTGCCAGCAGCCCCCAGCCGACAGGCCTGGGTGGCTACACCTTC
NA,TRBJ2-1,NA,TRBV5-6,CASSFGTGSNEQFF,TGTGCCAGCAGCTTTGGAACAGGGTCAAATGAGCAGTTCTTC
NA,TRBJ1-1,NA,TRBV3-1/TRBV3-2,CASSQMAGTEAFF,TGTGCCAGCAGTCAAATGGCGGGCACTGAAGCTTTCTTT
NA,TRBJ2-7,TRBD2,TRBV30,CAWSVKGLASYEQYF,TGTGCCTGGAGTGTTAAGGGACTAGCGAGCTACGAGCAGTACTTC
NA,TRBJ2-3,NA,TRBV5-8,CASSLAGGGAGDTQYF,TGTGCCAGCAGCTTGGCCGGGGGAGGCGCCGGGGATACGCAGTATTTT
NA,TRBJ2-1,TRBD1,TRBV7-8,CASSEETGAGEQFF,TGTGCCAGCAGCGAAGAGACAGGGGCTGGTGAGCAGTTCTTC
NA,TRBJ2-1,NA,TRBV30,CAWSRVYNEQFF,TGTGCCTGGAGTCGGGTTTACAATGAGCAGTTCTTC
NA,TRBJ1-3,NA,TRBV2,CASRLRGTGNTIYF,TGTGCCAGCAGACTCCGGGGAACTGGAAACACCATATATTTT
NA,TRBJ1-4,NA,TRBV9,CASSAAGQINEKLFF,TGTGCCAGCAGCGCAGCGGGACAAATAAATGAAAAACTGTTTTTT
NA,TRBJ1-1,NA,TRBV27,CASSSYRAGAEAFF,TGTGCCAGCAGTTCCTACAGGGCAGGAGCTGAAGCTTTCTTT
once,TRBJ2-3,TRBD2,TRBV6-5,CASSSVSGTTDTQYF,TGTGCCAGCAGTTCGGTGAGCGGGACCACAGATACGCAGTATTTT
NA,TRBJ1-2,TRBD1,TRBV7-2,CASSSSRQGGYTF,TGTGCCAGCAGCTCCTCCCGACAGGGTGGCTACACCTTC
NA,TRBJ2-7,NA,TRBV14,CASSQAGLSYEQYF,TGTGCCAGCAGCCAAGCTGGCCTGTCCTACGAGCAGTACTTC
once,TRBJ1-6,TRBD1,TRBV11-2,CASSLDRNRGNNSPLHF,TGTGCCAGCAGCTTAGATCGAAACAGGGGAAATAATTCACCCCTCCACTTT
NA,TRBJ1-1,NA,TRBV10-2,CASSSNTGLEAFF,TGCGCCAGCAGTTCAAACACGGGACTTGAAGCTTTCTTT
NA,TRBJ2-6,NA,TRBV4-3,CASSPFTPQGTGANVLTF,TGCGCCAGCAGCCCTTTCACGCCTCAGGGAACTGGGGCCAACGTCCTGACTTTC
NA,TRBJ2-5,TRBD2,TRBV4-3,CASSPRGGLGETQYF,TGCGCCAGCAGCCCGCGGGGGGGCTTAGGTGAGACCCAGTACTTC
NA,TRBJ1-2,NA,TRBV30,CAWSATNYGYTF,TGTGCCTGGAGTGCTACGAACTATGGCTACACCTTC
NA,TRBJ2-5,NA,TRBV7-9,CASSFPAGRKQETQYF,TGTGCCAGCAGCTTCCCAGCTGGGAGGAAGCAAGAGACCCAGTACTTC
NA,TRBJ1-5,NA,TRBV27,CASSQGPGIGNQPQHF,TGTGCCAGCAGTCAAGGGCCCGGGATCGGCAATCAGCCCCAGCATTTT
NA,TRBJ1-1,NA,TRBV3-1/TRBV3-2,CASSQAFEAFF,TGTGCCAGCAGCCAGGCCTTTGAAGCTTTCTTT